The clone carrying this T cell receptor (beta chain) has only a few counts. TCRdb independently ran MiXCR on the PCR reads; one entry per CDR3 protein. The table lists approximately 19,000 distinct CDR3 sequences, under 50% of them singletons. The CDR3 is 16 residues long. Germline loops: CDR1 SGHVS, CDR2 FQNEAQ. V was pared by 5 bases and J by 2 bases, with 8 bases of the junction left unmatched. The data derive from a study of tumor-infiltrating lymphocytes in oesophageal squamous cell carcinoma. The chain recombines TRBV7-8 with TRBJ2-1, with 8 bases lining up with TRBD1. The sequenced sample was normal esophageal tissue next to the tumor. The receptor was derived from a male donor with esophageal squamous cell carcinoma. CDR3 amino acids: CASSPFRQGTYNEQFF. The DNA for the CDR3 is TGTGCCAGCAGCCCTTTCAGACAGGGGACCTACAATGAGCAGTTCTTC.